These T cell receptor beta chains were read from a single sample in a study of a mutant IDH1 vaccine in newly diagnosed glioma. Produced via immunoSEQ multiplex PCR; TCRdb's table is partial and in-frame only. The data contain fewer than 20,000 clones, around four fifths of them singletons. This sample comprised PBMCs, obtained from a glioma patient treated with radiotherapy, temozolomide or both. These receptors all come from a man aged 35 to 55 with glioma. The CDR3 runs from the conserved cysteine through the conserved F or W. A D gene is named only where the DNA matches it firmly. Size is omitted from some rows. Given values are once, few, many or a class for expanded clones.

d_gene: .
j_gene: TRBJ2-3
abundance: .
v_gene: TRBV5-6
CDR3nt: TGTGCCAGCAGCTTGGACCCCCTGGGACCAGATACGCAGTATTTT
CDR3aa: CASSLDPLGPDTQYF

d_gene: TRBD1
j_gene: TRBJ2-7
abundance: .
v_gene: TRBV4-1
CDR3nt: TGCGCCAGCAGCCAGTTGACAGGGACCTCCTACGAGCAGTACTTC
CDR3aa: CASSQLTGTSYEQYF

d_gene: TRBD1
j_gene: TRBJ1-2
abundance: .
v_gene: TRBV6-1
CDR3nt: TGTGCCAGCAGAGGGACAGAAAACTATGGCTACACCTTC
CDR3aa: CASRGTENYGYTF

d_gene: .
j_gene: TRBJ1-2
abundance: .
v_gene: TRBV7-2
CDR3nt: TGTGCCAGCAGCTACGATATACAGAGAGAAGCTAACTATGGCTACACCTTC
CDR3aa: CASSYDIQREANYGYTF

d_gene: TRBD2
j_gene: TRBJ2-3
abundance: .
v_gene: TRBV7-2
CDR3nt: TGTGCCAGCAGCCGAAGAGCGGGAGGGGGCACAGATACGCAGTATTTT
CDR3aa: CASSRRAGGGTDTQYF

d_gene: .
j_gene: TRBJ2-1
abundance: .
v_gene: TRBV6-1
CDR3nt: TGTGCCAGCAGTGATCTAGAGGCCTACAATGAGCAGTTCTTC
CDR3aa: CASSDLEAYNEQFF

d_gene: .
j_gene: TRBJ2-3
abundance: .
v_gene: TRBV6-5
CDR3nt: TGTGCCAGCGGAGAGGGGGCCCGGAGGGCAGATACGCAGTATTTT
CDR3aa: CASGEGARRADTQYF

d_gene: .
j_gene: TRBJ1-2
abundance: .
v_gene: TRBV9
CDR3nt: TGTGCCAGCACCGGAAGGGGCAGAAACGACTATGGCTACACCTTC
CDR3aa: CASTGRGRNDYGYTF

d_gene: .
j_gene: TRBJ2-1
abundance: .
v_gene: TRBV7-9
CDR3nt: TGCGCCAGCAGCTTAATGGACTACAATGAGCAGTTCTTC
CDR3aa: CASSLMDYNEQFF

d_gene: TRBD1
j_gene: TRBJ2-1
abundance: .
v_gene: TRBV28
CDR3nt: TGTGCCAGCAGTTCTCCCCCCGGGACAGGGGGTTTCTACAATGAGCAGTTCTTC
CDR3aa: CASSSPPGTGGFYNEQFF

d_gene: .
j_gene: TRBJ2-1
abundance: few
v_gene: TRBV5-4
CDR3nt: TGTGCCAGCAGCTTGGGTAATGAGCAGTTCTTC
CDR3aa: CASSLGNEQFF

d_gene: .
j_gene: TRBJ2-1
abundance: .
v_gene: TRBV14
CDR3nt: TGTGCCAGCAGCCGGTCCAGCATCAATGAGCAGTTCTTC
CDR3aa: CASSRSSINEQFF

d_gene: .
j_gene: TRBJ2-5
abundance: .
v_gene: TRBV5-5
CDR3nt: TGTGCCAGCAGCTTGGCGGTAGCCGCTTTGGAGACCCAGTACTTC
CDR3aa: CASSLAVAALETQYF

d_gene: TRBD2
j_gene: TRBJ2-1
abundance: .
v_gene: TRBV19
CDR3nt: TGTGCCAGTAGTGGAGTAGCGGGACCCTACAATGAGCAGTTCTTC
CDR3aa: CASSGVAGPYNEQFF

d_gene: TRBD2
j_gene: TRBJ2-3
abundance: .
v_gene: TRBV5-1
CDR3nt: TGCGCCAGCACCCTTTCCGGGACTAGCGGATACCCGGCGGGTACAGATACGCAGTATTTT
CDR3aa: CASTLSGTSGYPAGTDTQYF

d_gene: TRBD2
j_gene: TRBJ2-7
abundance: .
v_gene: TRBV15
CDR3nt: TGTGCCACCAGCAGAGATAGACTAGCAGCCGAGCAGTACTTC
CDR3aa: CATSRDRLAAEQYF

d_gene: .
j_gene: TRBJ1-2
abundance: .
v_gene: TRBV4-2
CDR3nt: TGTGCCAGCAGCCAAGACCAGGGGTCTACTAGCTATGGCTACACCTTC
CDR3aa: CASSQDQGSTSYGYTF

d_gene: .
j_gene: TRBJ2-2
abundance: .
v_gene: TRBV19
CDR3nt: TGTGCCAGTAGTTTTCCCGGCAGCTCCACCGGGGAGCTGTTTTTT
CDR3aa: CASSFPGSSTGELFF

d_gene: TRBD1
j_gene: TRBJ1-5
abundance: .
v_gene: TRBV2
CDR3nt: TGTGCCAGCAGAGTGACAGGGGGGTACAATCAGCCCCAGCATTTT
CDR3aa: CASRVTGGYNQPQHF

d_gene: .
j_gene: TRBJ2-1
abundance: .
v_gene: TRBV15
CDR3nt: TGTGCCACCAGCAGAGATACGGGAAAGCAGTTCTTC
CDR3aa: CATSRDTGKQFF

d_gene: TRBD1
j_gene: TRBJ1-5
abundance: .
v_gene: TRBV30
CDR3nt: TGTGCCTGGAGTAGGGGACAGGGACGGGTGCCCCAGCATTTT
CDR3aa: CAWSRGQGRVPQHF

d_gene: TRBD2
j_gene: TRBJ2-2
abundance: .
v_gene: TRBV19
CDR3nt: TGTGCCAGTAGCAGGACTAGCGGGAGTGGGAGCACCGGGGAGCTGTTTTTT
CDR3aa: CASSRTSGSGSTGELFF

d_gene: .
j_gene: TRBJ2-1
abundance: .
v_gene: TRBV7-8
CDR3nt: TGTGCCAGCAGCTCGATAGCGGATCTTTACAATGAGCAGTTCTTC
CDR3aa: CASSSIADLYNEQFF

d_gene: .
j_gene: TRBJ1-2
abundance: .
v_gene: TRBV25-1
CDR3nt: TGTGCCAGCAATCTCGGGGACTATGGCTACACCTTC
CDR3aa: CASNLGDYGYTF

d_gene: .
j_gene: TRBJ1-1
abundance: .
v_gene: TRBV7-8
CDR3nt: TGTGCCAGCAGCTTAACTGGGGTGGTCACTGAAGCTTTCTTT
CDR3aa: CASSLTGVVTEAFF

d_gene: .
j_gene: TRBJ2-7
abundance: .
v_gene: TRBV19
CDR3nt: TGTGCCAGTAGTACCTCGTCAGGGAGCATCTACGAGCAGTACTTC
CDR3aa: CASSTSSGSIYEQYF

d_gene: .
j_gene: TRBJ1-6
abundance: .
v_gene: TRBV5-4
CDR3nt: TGTGCCAGCAGCTTGACCCGGGACACCTATAATTCACCCCTCCACTTT
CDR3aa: CASSLTRDTYNSPLHF

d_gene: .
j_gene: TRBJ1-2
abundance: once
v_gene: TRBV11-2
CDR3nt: TGTGCCAGCAGCCGGGACGGCCTGGGGGGCTACACCTTC
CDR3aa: CASSRDGLGGYTF

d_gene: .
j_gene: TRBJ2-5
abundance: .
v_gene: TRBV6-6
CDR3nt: TGTGCCAGCAGTTATGCAGAGACCCAGTACTTC
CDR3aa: CASSYAETQYF

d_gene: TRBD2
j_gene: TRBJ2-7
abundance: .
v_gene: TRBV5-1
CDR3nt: TGCGCCAGCAGCTACTATGGGACTAGCGGGAGGGACGAGCAGTACTTC
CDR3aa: CASSYYGTSGRDEQYF

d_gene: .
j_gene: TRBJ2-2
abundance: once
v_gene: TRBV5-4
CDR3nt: TGTGCCAGCAGCTTGCAACGGGAGTTTGGGGCCGGGGAGCTGTTTTTT
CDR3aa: CASSLQREFGAGELFF

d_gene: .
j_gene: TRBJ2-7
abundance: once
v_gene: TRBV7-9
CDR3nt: TGTGCCAGCAGCTTAGCGACTACCTACGAGCAGTACTTC
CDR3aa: CASSLATTYEQYF

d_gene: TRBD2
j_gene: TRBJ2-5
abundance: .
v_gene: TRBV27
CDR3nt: TGTGCCAGCAGTTTACGGACTAGCCCTCAAGAGACCCAGTACTTC
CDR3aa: CASSLRTSPQETQYF

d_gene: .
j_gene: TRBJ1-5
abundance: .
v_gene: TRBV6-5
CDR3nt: TGTGCCAGCAGTCCGGGGAATAGCAATCAGCCCCAGCATTTT
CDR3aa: CASSPGNSNQPQHF

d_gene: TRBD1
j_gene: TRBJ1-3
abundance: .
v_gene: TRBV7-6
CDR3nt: TGTGCCAGCAGCCAAGGGCAGGGGGATGGAAACACCATATATTTT
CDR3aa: CASSQGQGDGNTIYF

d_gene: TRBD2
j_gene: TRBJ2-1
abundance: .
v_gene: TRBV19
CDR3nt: TGTGCCAGTAGGGGAGAAACTAGCGGGAGGTTTGAGCAGTTCTTC
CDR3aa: CASRGETSGRFEQFF

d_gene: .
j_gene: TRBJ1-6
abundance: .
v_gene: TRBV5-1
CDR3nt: TGCGCCAGCAGCTTGGGGGCAGGGCAGAATTCACCCCTCCACTTT
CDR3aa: CASSLGAGQNSPLHF

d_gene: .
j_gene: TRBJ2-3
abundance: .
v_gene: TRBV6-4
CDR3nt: TGTGCCAGCAGTGAGGCGACCGGAGGCGGCACAGATACGCAGTATTTT
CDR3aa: CASSEATGGGTDTQYF

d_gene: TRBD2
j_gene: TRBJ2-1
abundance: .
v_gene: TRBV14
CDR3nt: TGTGCCAGCAGCCAAGATCCAGCGGGAGGGCTTGAGCAGTTCTTC
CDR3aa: CASSQDPAGGLEQFF

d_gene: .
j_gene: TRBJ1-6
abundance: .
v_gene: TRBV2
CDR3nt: TGTGCCAGCACCTCGACGAGGACAGACAATTCACCCCTCCACTTT
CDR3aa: CASTSTRTDNSPLHF

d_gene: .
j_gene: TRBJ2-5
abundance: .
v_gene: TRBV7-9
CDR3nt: TGTGCCAGCAGCTTAGTCGGAGAGACCCAGTACTTC
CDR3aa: CASSLVGETQYF

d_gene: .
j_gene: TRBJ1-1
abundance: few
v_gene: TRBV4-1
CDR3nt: TGCGCCAGCAGCCAAGATGGGGGCATCGCTGAAGCTTTCTTT
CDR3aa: CASSQDGGIAEAFF

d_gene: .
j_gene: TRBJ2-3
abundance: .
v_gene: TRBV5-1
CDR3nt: TGCGCCAGCAGCTTCATCGGAGATACGCAGTATTTT
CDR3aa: CASSFIGDTQYF

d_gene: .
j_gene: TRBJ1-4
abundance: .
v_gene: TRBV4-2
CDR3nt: TGTGCCAGCAGCCAAGATTGGGGCAGGGTGAATGAAAAACTGTTTTTT
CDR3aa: CASSQDWGRVNEKLFF

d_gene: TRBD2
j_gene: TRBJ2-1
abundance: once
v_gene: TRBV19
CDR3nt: TGTGCCAGCTCCATAGCGGGAGGATCCTACAATGAGCAGTTCTTC
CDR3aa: CASSIAGGSYNEQFF

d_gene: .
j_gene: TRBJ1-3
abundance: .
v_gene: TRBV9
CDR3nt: TGTGCCAGCAGCGTACAAGGGGTTGGAAACACCATATATTTT
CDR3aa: CASSVQGVGNTIYF

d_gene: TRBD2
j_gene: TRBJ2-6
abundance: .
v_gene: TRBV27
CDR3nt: TGTGCCAGCAGTTTGGGGCTAGCGGGATACTCTGGGGCCAACGTCCTGACTTTC
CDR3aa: CASSLGLAGYSGANVLTF

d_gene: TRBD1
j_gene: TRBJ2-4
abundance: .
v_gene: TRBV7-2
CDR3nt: TGTGCCAGCAGCTTAGGGACAGGGTCAAACATTCAGTACTTC
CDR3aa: CASSLGTGSNIQYF

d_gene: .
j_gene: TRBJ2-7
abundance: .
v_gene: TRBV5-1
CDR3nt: TGCGCCAGCAGCTTGCTGGGCCAGACGAGTTACGAGCAGTACTTC
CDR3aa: CASSLLGQTSYEQYF

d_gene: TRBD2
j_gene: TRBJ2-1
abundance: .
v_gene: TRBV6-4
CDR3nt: TGTGCCAGCAGTGACTCGGCGGGAGGAGGGTACAATGAGCAGTTCTTC
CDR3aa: CASSDSAGGGYNEQFF

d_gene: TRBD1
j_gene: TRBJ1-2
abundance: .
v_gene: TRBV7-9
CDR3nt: TGTGCCAGCAGCTTTGGGACAGGCAGTAACTATGGCTACACCTTC
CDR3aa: CASSFGTGSNYGYTF

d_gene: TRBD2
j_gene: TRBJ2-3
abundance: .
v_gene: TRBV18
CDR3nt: TGTGCCAGCTCACCACCCTCTAGCGGGAGTATGGGAACGCAGTATTTT
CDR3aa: CASSPPSSGSMGTQYF

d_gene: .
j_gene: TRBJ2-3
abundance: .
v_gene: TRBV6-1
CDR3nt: TGTGCCAGCATTCTGGAGGCCCACACAGATACGCAGTATTTT
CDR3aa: CASILEAHTDTQYF

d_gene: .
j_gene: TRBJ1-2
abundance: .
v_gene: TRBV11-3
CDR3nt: TGTGCCAGCAGTCCTGGAGGGAGAGGCTACACCTTC
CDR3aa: CASSPGGRGYTF

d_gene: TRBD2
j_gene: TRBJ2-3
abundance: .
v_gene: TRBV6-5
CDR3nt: TGTGCCAGCAGTTACTTGGGCCTAGCGGGAACAGATACGCAGTATTTT
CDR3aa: CASSYLGLAGTDTQYF

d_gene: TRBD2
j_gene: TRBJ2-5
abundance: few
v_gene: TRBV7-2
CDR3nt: TGTGCCAGCAGCCGGACTAGCGGCCCTGGGTCCCAGTACTTC
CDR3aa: CASSRTSGPGSQYF